The entry that follows covers one T cell receptor beta chain sequence. The CDR3 sequence is 18 residues long. The germline V gene has CDR1 SGHAT and CDR2 FQNNGV. The V gene end was trimmed by 0 bases and the J gene end by 0 bases; junction bases not matched to a gene: 5. This sample was taken from a study of blood T cell repertoires in COVID-19. About the study: Material from acute and convalescent COVID-19 was sourced from the United States, Italy and Spain. T cells, B-cell-depleted T cells, or PBMCs supplied cDNA or gDNA.

Methods used by the authors: Estimated nucleated cell counts came from reference gene primer amplification. The protocol was immunoSEQ multiplex PCR, while the TCRdb copy is restricted to in-frame clones and leaves out a portion. V and J calls plus clone size are reproduced from that table; the DNA served to infer D and trimming. The top ten hold about 4.4% of the sample, which has fewer than 85,000 clones, approximately 81% seen once. Sequenced: peripheral blood. This sequence originates from a woman aged 80 or over with active or convalescent COVID-19. The genes are TRBV11-2 and TRBJ2-6; 7 positions match TRBD1. CDR3 amino acids: CASSLEVGQPSGANVLTF. CDR3 in DNA: TGTGCCAGCAGCTTAGAGGTGGGACAGCCCTCTGGGGCCAACGTCCTGACTTTC. The full variable domain, its missing parts supplied by reference TRBV11-2 and TRBJ2-6, is EAGVAQSPRYKIIEKRQSVAFWCNPISGHATLYWYQQILGQGPKLLIQFQNNGVVDDSQLPKDRFSAERLKGVDSTLKIQPAKLEDSAVYLCASSLEVGQPSGANVLTFGAGSRLTVL.